The clone carrying this TCR beta chain was seen at least ten times. TCRdb re-derived calls from the RACE reads in MiXCR, one entry per CDR3 protein. The sample has over 300,000 distinct CDR3 sequences; around 5.5% are singletons. This sample is drawn from a study of human T cells and chemical hapten exposure. V was trimmed by 0 bases and J by 2 bases, leaving 20 bases between them. The CDR3 contains 19 residues. CDR1 MNHEY and CDR2 SVGEGT come from the germline V gene. Time point noted: pre-sensitization, week 0. Indicated treatment: therapeutic diphenylcyclopropenone sensitization with weekly scalp DPC.

The specimen comprised whole blood, sampled in connection with sensitization to the hapten diphenylcyclopropenone (DPC). The clonotype comes from a woman between 50 and 59 years old with alopecia areata. Some clones in this sample may be carry-over from other donors' samples. The chain combines TRBV6-2 or TRBV6-3 with TRBJ1-5; D perhaps matches TRBD1 (5 bases). CDR3 DNA sequence: TGTGCCAGCAGTTACTCGACCCAGGGATCCAAAAGAGGCAATCAGCCCCAGCATTTT. Translation: CASSYSTQGSKRGNQPQHF.